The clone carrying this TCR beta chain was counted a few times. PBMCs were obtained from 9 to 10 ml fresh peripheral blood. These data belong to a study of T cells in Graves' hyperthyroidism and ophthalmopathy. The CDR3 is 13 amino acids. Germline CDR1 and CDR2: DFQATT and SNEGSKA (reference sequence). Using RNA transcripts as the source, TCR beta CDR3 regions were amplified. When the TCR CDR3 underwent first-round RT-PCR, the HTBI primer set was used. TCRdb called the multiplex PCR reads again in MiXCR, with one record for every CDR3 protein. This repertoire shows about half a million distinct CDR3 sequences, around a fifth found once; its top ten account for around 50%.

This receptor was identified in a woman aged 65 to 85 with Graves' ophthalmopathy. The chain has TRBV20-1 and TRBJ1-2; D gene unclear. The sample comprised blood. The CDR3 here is CSQYSIASDGYTF. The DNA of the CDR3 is TGCAGCCAATACAGTATAGCTTCCGATGGCTACACCTTC.